Below are 5 T cell receptor beta chains sequenced from a single sample in a study of T-cell memory formation after mild COVID-19. TCRdb reprocessed the 5' RACE reads with MiXCR, giving one entry per CDR3 protein. Of 200,000 to 300,000 distinct CDR3 sequences listed, roughly 9.4% are singletons. The sample was PBMCs or a T cell subset sorted from them (not recorded which). The receptors were gathered from a man younger than 35 who had mild COVID-19 (a few samples of this study predate the infection). Cell type and time point are not known.

This clonotype was seen a handful of times. The chain joins TRBV20-1 to TRBJ1-2; 8 bases line up with TRBD1. J gave up 8 bases and V 6 bases, and 11 bases lay outside the gene matches. Germline V CDR1 and CDR2: DFQATT, SNEGSKA (reference sequence). The CDR3 is made up of 13 amino acids. The CDR3 protein is CSAAGQGIVGYTF. In DNA, the CDR3 is TGCAGTGCCGCAGGACAGGGAATTGTGGGCTACACCTTC.

This rearrangement joins TRBV20-1 to TRBJ1-6; D is ambiguous. The CDR3 is 14 amino acids. CDR1 is DFQATT, CDR2 SNEGSKA, per germline (reference sequence). Trimming removed 6 bases from V and 10 bases from J, with 19 bases in between. The CDR3 bases are TGCAGTGCAGTAGCCCCCCAGGCGGGCTCACCCCTCCACTTT. Its protein is CSAVAPQAGSPLHF.

This clonotype was detected only a few times. The rearrangement links TRBV7-9 to TRBJ2-7; D uncertain. The CDR3 runs to 14 residues. The germline V gene encodes CDR1 SEHNR and CDR2 FQNEAQ (reference sequence). V was cut by 8 bases and J by 0 bases, with 14 bases left in between. CDR3 nucleotides: TGTGCCAGCTCCGACTGGAAGAGCTCCTACGAGCAGTACGTC. It translates to CASSDWKSSYEQYV.

This clonotype showed up just a few times. The V call is TRBV7-2, the J call TRBJ1-1; D remains unclear. Trimming pared 5 bases from V and 8 bases from J, leaving 21 bases between. Germline V lookup: CDR1 SGHTA, CDR2 FQGNSA. CDR3 length equals 15 residues. The CDR3 spells CASSPIFRPAGEAFF. In nucleotides, the CDR3 is TGTGCCAGCAGCCCCATTTTCCGGCCCGCCGGGGAAGCTTTCTTT.

CDR3 nucleotide sequence: TGTGCCAGCAGTCTGGGGGACGACGAGCAGTACTTC. This translates into CASSLGDDEQYF. V gene TRBV9 combines with J gene TRBJ2-7; D may match TRBD1 or TRBD2 (5 bases each). Germline V CDR1 and CDR2: SGDLS, YYNGEE. The germline V and J ends were trimmed by 5 bases and 5 bases, with 11 bases remaining between them. The CDR3 spans 12 residues.